This TCR beta chain was sequenced for a study of T cell changes during pregnancy in multiple sclerosis. The CDR3 runs 14 residues. This table comes from immunoSEQ multiplex PCR, and its TCRdb copy is limited to in-frame clones, with some not included. The top ten hold 1.2% of the sample, which has 85,000 to 130,000 clones, 85% to 95% seen once. The specimen was peripheral blood, collected in the second trimester of pregnancy. The chain combines TRBV21-1 with TRBJ2-1; TRBD1 is the table's D call, not checked against the DNA. TRBV21-1 is tagged as a pseudogene. The receptor was derived from a female donor with multiple sclerosis, enrolled in a pregnancy study. CDR3 nucleotides: TGTGCCAGCAGCAAAGGGGACAGGGGGTGTGAGCAGTTCTTC. This encodes CASSKGDRGCEQFF.